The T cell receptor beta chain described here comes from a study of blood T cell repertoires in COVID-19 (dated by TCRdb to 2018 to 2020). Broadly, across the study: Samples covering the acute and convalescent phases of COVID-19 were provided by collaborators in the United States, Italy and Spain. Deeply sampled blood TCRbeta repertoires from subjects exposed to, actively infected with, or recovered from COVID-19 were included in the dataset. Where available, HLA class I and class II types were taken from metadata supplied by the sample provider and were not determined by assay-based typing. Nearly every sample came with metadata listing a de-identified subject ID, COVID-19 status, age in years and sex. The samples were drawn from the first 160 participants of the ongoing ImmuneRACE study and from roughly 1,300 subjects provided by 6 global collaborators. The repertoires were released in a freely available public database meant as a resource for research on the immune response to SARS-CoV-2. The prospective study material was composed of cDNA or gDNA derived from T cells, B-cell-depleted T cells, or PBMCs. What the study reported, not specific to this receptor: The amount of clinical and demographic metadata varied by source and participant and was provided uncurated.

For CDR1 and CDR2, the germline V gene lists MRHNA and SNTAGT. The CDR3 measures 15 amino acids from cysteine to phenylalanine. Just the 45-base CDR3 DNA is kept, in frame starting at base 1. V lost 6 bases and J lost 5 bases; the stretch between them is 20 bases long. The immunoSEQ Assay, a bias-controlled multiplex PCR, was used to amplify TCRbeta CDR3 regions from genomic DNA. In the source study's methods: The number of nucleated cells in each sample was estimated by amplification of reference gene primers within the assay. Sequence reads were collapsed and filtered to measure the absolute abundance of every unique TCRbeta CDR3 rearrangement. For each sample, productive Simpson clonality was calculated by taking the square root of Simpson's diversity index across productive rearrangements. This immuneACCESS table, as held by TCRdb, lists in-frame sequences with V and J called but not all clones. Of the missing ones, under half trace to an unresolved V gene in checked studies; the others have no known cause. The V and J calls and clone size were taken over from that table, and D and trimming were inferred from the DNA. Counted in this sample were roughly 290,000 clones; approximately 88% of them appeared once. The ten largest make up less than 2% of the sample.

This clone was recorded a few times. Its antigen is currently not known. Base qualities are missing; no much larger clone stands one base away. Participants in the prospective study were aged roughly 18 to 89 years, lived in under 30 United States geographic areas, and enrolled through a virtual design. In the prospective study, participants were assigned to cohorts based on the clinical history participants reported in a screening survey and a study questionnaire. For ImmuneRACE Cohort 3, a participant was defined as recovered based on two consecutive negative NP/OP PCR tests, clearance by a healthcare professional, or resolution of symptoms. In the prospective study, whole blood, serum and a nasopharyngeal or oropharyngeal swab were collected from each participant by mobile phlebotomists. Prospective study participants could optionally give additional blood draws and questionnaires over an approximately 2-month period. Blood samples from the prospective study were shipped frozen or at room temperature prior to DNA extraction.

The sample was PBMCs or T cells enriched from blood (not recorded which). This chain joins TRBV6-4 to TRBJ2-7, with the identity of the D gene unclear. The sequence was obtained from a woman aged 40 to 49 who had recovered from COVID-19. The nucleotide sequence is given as TGTGCCAGCAGCCCCGGGTTAGATGGTCCCCACGAGCAGTACTTC. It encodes CASSPGLDGPHEQYF.